The source of this T cell receptor (beta chain) is a study of CD8+ T cells in alopecia areata. Study information: For treated patients, severity scores reflected the percentage of scalp area affected.

This clone was picked up a small number of times. The treatment was: oral pan-JAK inhibitor, 5-10 mg twice daily. As the sequencing template, cDNA was produced by extracting RNA and reverse transcribing it. The protocol was immunoSEQ multiplex PCR, while the TCRdb copy is restricted to in-frame clones and leaves out a portion. The sample contains 250,000 to 300,000 clones, about 62% of which appear only once. The V end lost 3 bases, the J end lost 6 bases, and 14 bases lay between the germline ends. Germline values: CDR1 MNHEY, CDR2 SMNVEV (reference sequence). The CDR3 is 15 residues long. V usage is TRBV27 and J usage is TRBJ2-2; D is possibly TRBD1 (6 bases). The sample was CD4+ T cells sorted from blood, taken at week 24, from a patient treated with tofacitinib. The clonotype comes from a human donor with alopecia areata. This CDR3 reads CASSLINRAAGELFF. The CDR3 nucleotides are TGTGCCAGCAGTTTGATTAACAGGGCGGCCGGGGAGCTGTTTTTT.